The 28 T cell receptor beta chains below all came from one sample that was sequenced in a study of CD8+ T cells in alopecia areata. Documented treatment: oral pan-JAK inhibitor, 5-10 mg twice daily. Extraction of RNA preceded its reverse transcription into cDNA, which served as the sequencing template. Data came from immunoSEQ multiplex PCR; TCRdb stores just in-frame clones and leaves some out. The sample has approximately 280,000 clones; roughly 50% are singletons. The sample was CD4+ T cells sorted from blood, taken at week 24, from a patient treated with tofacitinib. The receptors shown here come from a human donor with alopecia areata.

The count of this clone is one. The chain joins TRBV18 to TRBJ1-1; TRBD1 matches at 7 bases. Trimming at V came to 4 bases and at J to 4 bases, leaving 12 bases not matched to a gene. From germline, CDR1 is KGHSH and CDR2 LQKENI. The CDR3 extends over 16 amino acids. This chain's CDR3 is CASSLNLQGLGTEAFF. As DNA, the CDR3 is TGTGCCAGCTCACTAAACTTACAGGGGCTTGGCACTGAAGCTTTCTTT.

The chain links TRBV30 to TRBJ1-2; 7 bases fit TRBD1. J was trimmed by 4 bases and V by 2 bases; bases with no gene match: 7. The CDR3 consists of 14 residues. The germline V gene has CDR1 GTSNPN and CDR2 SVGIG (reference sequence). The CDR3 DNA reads TGTGCCTGGAGTAGACAGGGTAGGACCTATGGCTACACCTTC. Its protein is CAWSRQGRTYGYTF.

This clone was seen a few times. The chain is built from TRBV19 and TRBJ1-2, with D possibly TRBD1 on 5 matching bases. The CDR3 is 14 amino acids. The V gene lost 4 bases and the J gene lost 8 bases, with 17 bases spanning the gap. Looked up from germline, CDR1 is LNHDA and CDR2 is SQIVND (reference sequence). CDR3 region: CASSKIDRMKGYTF. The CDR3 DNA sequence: TGTGCCAGTAGTAAGATTGACAGAATGAAGGGCTACACCTTC. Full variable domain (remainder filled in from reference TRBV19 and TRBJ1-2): DGGITQSPKYLFRKEGQNVTLSCEQNLNHDAMYWYRQDPGQGLRLIYYSQIVNDFQKGDIAEGYSVSREKKESFPLTVTSAQKNPTAFYLCASSKIDRMKGYTFGSGTRLTVV.

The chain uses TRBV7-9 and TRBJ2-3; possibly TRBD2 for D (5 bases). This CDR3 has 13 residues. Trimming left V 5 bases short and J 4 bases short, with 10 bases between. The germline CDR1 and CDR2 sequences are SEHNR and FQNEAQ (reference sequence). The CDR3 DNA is TGTGCCAGCAGCACATCACTAGCAGATACGCAGTATTTT. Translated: CASSTSLADTQYF.

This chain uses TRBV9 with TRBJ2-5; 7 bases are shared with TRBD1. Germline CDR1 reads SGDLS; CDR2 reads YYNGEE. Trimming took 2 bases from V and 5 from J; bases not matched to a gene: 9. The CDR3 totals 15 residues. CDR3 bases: TGTGCCAGCAGCGTGTCGACAGGGCTAATGGAGACCCAGTACTTC. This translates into CASSVSTGLMETQYF.

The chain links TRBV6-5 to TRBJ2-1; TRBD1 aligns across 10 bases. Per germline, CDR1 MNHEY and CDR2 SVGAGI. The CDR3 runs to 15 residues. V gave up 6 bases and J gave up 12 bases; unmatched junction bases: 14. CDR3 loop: CASSPARTGGYRQFF. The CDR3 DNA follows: TGTGCCAGCAGCCCAGCTCGGACAGGGGGGTATAGGCAGTTCTTC.

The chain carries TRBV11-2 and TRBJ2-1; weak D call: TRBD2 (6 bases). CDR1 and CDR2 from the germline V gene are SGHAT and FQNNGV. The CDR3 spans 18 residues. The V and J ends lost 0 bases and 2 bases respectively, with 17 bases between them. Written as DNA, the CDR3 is TGTGCCAGCAGCTTAGATAAGGAGGGAATAGGGCCCTACAATGAGCAGTTCTTC. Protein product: CASSLDKEGIGPYNEQFF.

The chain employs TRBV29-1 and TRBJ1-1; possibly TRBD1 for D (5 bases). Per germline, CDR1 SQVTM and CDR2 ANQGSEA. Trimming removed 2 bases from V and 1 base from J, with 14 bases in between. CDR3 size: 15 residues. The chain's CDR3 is CSVEQAPGRNTEAFF. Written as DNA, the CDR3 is TGCAGCGTTGAACAGGCGCCAGGGAGGAACACTGAAGCTTTCTTT. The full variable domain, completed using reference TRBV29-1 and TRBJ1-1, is SAVISQKPSRDICQRGTSLTIQCQVDSQVTMMFWYRQQPGQSLTLIATANQGSEATYESGFVIDKFPISRPNLTFSTLTVSNMSPEDSSIYLCSVEQAPGRNTEAFFGQGTRLTVV.

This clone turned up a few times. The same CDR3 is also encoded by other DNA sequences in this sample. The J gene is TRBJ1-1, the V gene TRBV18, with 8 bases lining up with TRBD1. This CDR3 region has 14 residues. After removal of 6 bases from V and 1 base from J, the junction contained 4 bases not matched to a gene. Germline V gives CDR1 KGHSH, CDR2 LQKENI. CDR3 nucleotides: TGTGCCAGCTCTCTTGACAGGGGGAACACTGAAGCTTTCTTT. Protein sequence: CASSLDRGNTEAFF.

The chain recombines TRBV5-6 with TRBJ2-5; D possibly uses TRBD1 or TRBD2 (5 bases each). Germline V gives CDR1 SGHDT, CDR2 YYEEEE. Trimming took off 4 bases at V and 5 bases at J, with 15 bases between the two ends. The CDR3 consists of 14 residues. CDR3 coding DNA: TGTGCCAGCAGCCCCGGGACCTACGGGGAGACCCAGTACTTC. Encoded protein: CASSPGTYGETQYF.

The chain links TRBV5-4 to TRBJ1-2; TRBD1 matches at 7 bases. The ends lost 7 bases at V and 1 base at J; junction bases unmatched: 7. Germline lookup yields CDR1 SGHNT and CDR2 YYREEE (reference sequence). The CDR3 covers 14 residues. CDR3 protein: CASQPGGGNYGYTF. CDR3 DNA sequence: TGTGCCAGCCAGCCAGGGGGTGGTAACTATGGCTACACCTTC.

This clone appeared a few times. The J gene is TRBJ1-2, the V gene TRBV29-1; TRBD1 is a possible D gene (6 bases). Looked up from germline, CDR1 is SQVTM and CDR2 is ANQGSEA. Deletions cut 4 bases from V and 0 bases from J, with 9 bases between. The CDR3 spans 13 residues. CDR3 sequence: CSVADSSNYGYTF. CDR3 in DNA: TGCAGCGTTGCGGACAGTTCTAACTATGGCTACACCTTC.

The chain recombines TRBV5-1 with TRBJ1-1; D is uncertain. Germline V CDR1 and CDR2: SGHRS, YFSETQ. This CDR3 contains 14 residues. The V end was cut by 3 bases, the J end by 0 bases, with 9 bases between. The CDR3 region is CASSSRRMNTEAFF. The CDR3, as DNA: TGCGCCAGCAGCTCCCGCCGCATGAACACTGAAGCTTTCTTT.

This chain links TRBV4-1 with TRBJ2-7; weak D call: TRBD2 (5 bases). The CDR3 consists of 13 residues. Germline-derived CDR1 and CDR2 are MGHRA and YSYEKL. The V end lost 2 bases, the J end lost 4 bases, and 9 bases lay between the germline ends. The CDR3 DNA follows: TGCGCCAGCAGCCAAATCGGGATTTACGAGCAGTACTTC. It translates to CASSQIGIYEQYF.

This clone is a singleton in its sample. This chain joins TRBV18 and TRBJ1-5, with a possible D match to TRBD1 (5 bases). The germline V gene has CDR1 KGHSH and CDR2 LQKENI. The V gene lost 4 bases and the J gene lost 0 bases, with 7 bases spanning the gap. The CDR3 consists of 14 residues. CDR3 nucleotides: TGTGCCAGCTCACAGGGGCATAGCAATCAGCCCCAGCATTTT. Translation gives CASSQGHSNQPQHF.

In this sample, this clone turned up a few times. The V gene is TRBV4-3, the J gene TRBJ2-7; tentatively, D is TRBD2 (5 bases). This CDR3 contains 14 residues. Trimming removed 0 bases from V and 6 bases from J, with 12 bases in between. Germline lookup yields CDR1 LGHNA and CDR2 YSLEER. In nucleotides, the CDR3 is TGCGCCAGCAGCCAAGACTCTGGACTGGGCGAGCAGTACTTC. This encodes CASSQDSGLGEQYF.

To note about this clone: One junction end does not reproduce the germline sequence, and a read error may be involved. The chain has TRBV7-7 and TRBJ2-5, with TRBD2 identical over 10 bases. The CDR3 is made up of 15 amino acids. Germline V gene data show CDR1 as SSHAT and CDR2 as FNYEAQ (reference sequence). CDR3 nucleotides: TGTGCTAGCAGCTTGGGGACTAGCGAGCAAGAGACCCAGTACTTC. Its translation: CASSLGTSEQETQYF. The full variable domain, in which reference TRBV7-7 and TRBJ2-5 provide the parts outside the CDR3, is GAGVSQSPRYKVTKRGQDVTLRCDPISSHATLYWYQQALGQGPEFLTYFNYEAQPDKSGLPSDRFSAERPEGSISTLTIQRTEQRDSAMYRCASSLGTSEQETQYFGPGTRLLVL.

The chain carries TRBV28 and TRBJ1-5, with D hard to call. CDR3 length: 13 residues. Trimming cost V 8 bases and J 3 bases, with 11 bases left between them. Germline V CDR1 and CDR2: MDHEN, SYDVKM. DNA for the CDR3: TGTGCCAGCGTACCCCTGTACAATCAGCCCCAGCATTTT. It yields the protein CASVPLYNQPQHF.

The CDR3 reads CASGQSGGGYQPQHF. DNA of the CDR3: TGTGCCAGCGGTCAAAGCGGCGGGGGATATCAGCCCCAGCATTTT. This chain joins TRBV19 and TRBJ1-5; tentatively, D is TRBD1 (5 bases). Germline V CDR1 and CDR2: LNHDA, SQIVND (reference sequence). The CDR3 spans 15 residues. Between the trimmed V and J ends, which lost 9 bases and 5 bases, there was a span of 20 bases. Combining the CDR3 with reference TRBV19 and TRBJ1-5 gives the whole variable domain DGGITQSPKYLFRKEGQNVTLSCEQNLNHDAMYWYRQDPGQGLRLIYYSQIVNDFQKGDIAEGYSVSREKKESFPLTVTSAQKNPTAFYLCASGQSGGGYQPQHFGDGTRLSIL.

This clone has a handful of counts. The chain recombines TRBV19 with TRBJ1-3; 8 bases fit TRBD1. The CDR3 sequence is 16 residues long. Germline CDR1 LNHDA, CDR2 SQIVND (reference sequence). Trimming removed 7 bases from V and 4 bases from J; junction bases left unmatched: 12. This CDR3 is CASNLIGQGAGNTIYF. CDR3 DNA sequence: TGTGCCAGTAACCTCATCGGACAGGGCGCGGGAAACACCATATATTTT. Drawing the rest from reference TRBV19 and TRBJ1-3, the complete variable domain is DGGITQSPKYLFRKEGQNVTLSCEQNLNHDAMYWYRQDPGQGLRLIYYSQIVNDFQKGDIAEGYSVSREKKESFPLTVTSAQKNPTAFYLCASNLIGQGAGNTIYFGEGSWLTVV.

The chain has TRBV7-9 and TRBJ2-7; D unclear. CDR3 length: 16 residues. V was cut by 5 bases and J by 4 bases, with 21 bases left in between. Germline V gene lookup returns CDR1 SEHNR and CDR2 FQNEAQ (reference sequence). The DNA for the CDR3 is TGTGCCAGCAGCCCGCGCCCCTCCCCCTTATTTTACGAGCAGTACTTC. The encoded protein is CASSPRPSPLFYEQYF.

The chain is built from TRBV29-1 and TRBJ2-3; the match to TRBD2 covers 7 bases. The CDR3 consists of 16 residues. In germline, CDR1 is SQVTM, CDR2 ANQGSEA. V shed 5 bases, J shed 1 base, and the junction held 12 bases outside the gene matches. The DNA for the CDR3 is TGCAGCGTTATCCGGGGCGGGGGAGCCCGCACAGATACGCAGTATTTT. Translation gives CSVIRGGGARTDTQYF.

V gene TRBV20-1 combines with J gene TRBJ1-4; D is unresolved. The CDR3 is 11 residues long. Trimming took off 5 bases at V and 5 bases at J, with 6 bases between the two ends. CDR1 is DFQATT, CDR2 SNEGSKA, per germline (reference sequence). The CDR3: CSAAINEKLFF. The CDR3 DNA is TGCAGTGCTGCGATAAATGAAAAACTGTTTTTT.

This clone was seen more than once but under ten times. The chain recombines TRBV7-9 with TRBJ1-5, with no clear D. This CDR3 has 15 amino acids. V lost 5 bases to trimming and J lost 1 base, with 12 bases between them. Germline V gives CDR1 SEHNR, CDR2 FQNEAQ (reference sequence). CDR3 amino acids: CASSPGGLSNQPQHF. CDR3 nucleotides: TGTGCCAGCAGCCCGGGAGGGTTGAGCAATCAGCCCCAGCATTTT.

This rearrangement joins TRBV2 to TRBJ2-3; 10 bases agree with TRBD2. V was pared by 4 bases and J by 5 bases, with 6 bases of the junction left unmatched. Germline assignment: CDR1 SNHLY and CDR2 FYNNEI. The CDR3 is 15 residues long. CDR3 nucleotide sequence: TGTGCCAGCAGTGCCCTAGCGGGGGCCGGAGATACGCAGTATTTT. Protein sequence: CASSALAGAGDTQYF.

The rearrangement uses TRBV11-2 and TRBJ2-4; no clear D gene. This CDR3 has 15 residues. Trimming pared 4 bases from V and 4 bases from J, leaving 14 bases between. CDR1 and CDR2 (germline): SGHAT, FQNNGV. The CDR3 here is CASSSWGLGKNIQYF. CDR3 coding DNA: TGTGCCAGCAGCTCGTGGGGTCTAGGGAAAAACATTCAGTACTTC.

CDR3 DNA: TGTGCCAGCAGTGAGGTCAGGGGGTACAATCAGCCCCAGCATTTT. Protein: CASSEVRGYNQPQHF. The rearrangement joins TRBV2 to TRBJ1-5; TRBD1 matches 7 bases. The CDR3 has 15 residues. Germline CDR1 SNHLY, CDR2 FYNNEI. V dropped 3 bases and J dropped 3; count of bases not matched to a gene: 5.

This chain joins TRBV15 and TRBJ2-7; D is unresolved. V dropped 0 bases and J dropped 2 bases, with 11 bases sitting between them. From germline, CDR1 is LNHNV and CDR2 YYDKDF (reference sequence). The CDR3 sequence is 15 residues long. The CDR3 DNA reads TGTGCCACCAGCAGAGATGGCACCTTCACCTACGAGCAGTACTTC. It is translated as CATSRDGTFTYEQYF.